This paragraph covers one TCR beta chain sequence. What it binds is unknown. These data originate in a study of T cell responses to AZD1222 COVID-19 vaccine. Study-wide findings and caveats: Recipients of two AZD1222 doses showed rising Spike-specific TCR breadth and depth. It should be noted that donors were predominantly white British and more often female, and clonal diversity was possibly underestimated. Nearly half of the spike-specific TCRs reportedly recognize variant regions that carry no mutations.

Germline V gives CDR1 SGHRS, CDR2 YFSETQ. The CDR3 length is 15 residues. The V gene lost 0 bases and the J gene lost 2 bases, with 12 bases spanning the gap. The table came from immunoSEQ multiplex PCR; TCRdb's copy has only in-frame clones and leaves some out. The table includes 90,000 to 120,000 clones, approximately 89% detected once. The chain couples TRBV5-1 to TRBJ2-7, with D possibly called TRBD1 or TRBD2 (5 bases each). The clonotype comes from an adult who received the MenACWY meningococcal vaccine as a control. Source: peripheral blood, taken 28 days after the second dose of the MenACWY control vaccine. The CDR3 nucleotides read TGCGCCAGCAGCTTGGCTGGGGGACCCACCTACGAGCAGTACTTC. This sequence encodes CASSLAGGPTYEQYF.